What follows are 11 T cell receptor beta chains derived from one specimen sequenced in a study of CD8 T cells in Susac syndrome. Reverse transcription of about 0.5 to 1 ug RNA was carried out with random hexamers. TCRdb fed the immunoSEQ multiplex PCR reads into MiXCR, producing one record per CDR3 protein. This sample has approximately 190,000 distinct CDR3 sequences, with approximately 95% found just once. Sample: CD8+ T cells from PBMCs. These receptors all come from a human donor with Susac syndrome.

This clonotype was detected once. The chain combines TRBV3-1 with TRBJ1-1; 7 bases agree with TRBD1. Germline CDR1 and CDR2: LGHDT and YNNKEL (reference sequence). The V gene end was trimmed by 1 base and the J gene end by 5 bases; junction bases not matched to a gene: 10. CDR3 length equals 16 residues. The CDR3 region is CASSQVTPGGFTEAFF. Here the CDR3 DNA reads TGTGCCAGCAGCCAAGTGACCCCAGGGGGATTTACTGAAGCTTTCTTT.

V and J are TRBV12-3 or TRBV12-4 and TRBJ2-7; 7 bases are shared with TRBD1. V gave up 0 bases and J gave up 2 bases; unmatched junction bases: 1. There are 14 residues in the CDR3. The CDR3: CASSLATGTYEQYF. The CDR3 DNA follows: TGTGCCAGCAGTTTAGCGACAGGGACCTACGAGCAGTACTTC.

The gene calls are TRBV28 and TRBJ2-2; D is undetermined. Germline loops: CDR1 MDHEN, CDR2 SYDVKM. V shed 3 bases and J shed 6 bases, with 11 bases lying between them. The CDR3 contains 14 residues. CDR3 coding DNA: TGTGCCAGCAGTTTCACAAACGACGCCGGGGAGCTGTTTTTT. Encoded protein: CASSFTNDAGELFF.

The chain joins TRBV11-2 to TRBJ2-7; perhaps D is TRBD1 or TRBD2 (5 bases each). V lost 5 bases, J lost 0 bases, and 14 bases lay in between. This CDR3 has 15 residues. Germline-derived CDR1 and CDR2 are SGHAT and FQNNGV. CDR3 DNA: TGTGCCAGCAGCCCAACTGGGGGAAGCTCCTACGAGCAGTACTTC. It translates to CASSPTGGSSYEQYF.

V usage is TRBV30 and J usage is TRBJ1-1; D possibly corresponds to TRBD1 (6 bases). V was cut by 2 bases and J by 1 base, with 11 bases left in between. The CDR3 extends over 14 amino acids. Germline assignment: CDR1 GTSNPN and CDR2 SVGIG (reference sequence). CDR3 amino acids: CAWSPFRGNTEAFF. DNA of the CDR3: TGTGCCTGGAGTCCATTCAGGGGGAACACTGAAGCTTTCTTT.

The chain joins TRBV28 to TRBJ1-2, with 7 positions matching TRBD1. CDR3 length equals 13 residues. V lost 4 bases, J lost 2 bases, and 1 base stayed unmatched. CDR1 and CDR2 (germline): MDHEN, SYDVKM. CDR3 DNA sequence: TGTGCCAGCAGTTCGGGACAGAACTATGGCTACACCTTC. Encoded protein: CASSSGQNYGYTF.

V is TRBV20-1 and J is TRBJ2-7; D ambiguous. The CDR3 runs to 13 residues. V was trimmed by 0 bases and J by 1 base, leaving 7 bases between them. Germline CDR1 reads DFQATT; CDR2 reads SNEGSKA (reference sequence). The CDR3 loop reads CSARDLGSYEQYF. CDR3 coding DNA: TGCAGTGCTAGAGATCTAGGTTCCTACGAGCAGTACTTC.

The V call is TRBV27, the J call TRBJ1-3; D unresolved. From germline, CDR1 is MNHEY and CDR2 SMNVEV (reference sequence). V lost 2 bases and J 3 bases, leaving 5 bases between the germline ends. This CDR3 spans 13 amino acids. CDR3 sequence reads: CASSLQLGNTIYF. CDR3 coding DNA: TGTGCCAGCAGTTTACAGCTTGGAAACACCATATATTTT.

V usage is TRBV12-3 or TRBV12-4 and J usage is TRBJ2-3, with TRBD2 matching 7 bases. The CDR3 covers 15 residues. Trimming at V came to 2 bases and at J to 6 bases, leaving 8 bases not matched to a gene. Written as DNA, the CDR3 is TGTGCCAGCAGTTTACCTAAGCGGGGTTTGGATACGCAGTATTTT. It encodes CASSLPKRGLDTQYF.

This sequence joins TRBV5-6 and TRBJ2-5; TRBD1 might be the D (6 bases). CDR1 and CDR2 (germline): SGHDT, YYEEEE. There are 14 residues in the CDR3. Trimming stripped 4 bases from V and 4 bases from J, with 14 bases between. CDR3 in DNA: TGTGCCAGCAGCGACCAACAGGGAGCAGAGACCCAGTACTTC. It yields the protein CASSDQQGAETQYF.

This chain uses TRBV15 with TRBJ2-2; 8 bases line up with TRBD1. The V gene end was trimmed by 1 base and the J gene end by 4 bases; junction bases not matched to a gene: 2. CDR1 LNHNV and CDR2 YYDKDF come from the germline V gene (reference sequence). This CDR3 is built from 15 residues. The CDR3 DNA is TGTGCCACCAGCAGAGGAACAGGGGGCACCGGGGAGCTGTTTTTT. Its translation is CATSRGTGGTGELFF.